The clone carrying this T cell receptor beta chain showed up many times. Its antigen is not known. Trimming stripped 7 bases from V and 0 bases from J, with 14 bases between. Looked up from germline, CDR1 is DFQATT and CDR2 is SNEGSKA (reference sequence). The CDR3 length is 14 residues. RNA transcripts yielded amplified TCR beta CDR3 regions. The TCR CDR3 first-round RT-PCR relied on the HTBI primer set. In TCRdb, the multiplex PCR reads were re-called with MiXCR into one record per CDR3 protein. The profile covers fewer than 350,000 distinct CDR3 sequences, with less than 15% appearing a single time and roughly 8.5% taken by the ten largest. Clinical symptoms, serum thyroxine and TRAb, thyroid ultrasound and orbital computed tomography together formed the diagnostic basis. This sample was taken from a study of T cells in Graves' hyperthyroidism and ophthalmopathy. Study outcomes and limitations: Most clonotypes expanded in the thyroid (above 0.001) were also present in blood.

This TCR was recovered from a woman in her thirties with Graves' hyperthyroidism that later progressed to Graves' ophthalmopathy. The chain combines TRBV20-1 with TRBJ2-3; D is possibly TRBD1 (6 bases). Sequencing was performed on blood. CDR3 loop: CSGADRMSTDTQYF. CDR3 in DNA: TGCAGTGGCGCCGACAGGATGAGCACAGATACGCAGTATTTT.